The entry below gives a single T cell receptor beta chain sequence along with its context. The target of this receptor is not known. No much larger clonotype is one base removed from it; base qualities were not supplied. The data were taken from a study of T cell changes during pregnancy in multiple sclerosis (dated by TCRdb to about 2019). Study-wide context: The study examined how the T cell repertoire changed over the course of pregnancy in women with multiple sclerosis.

The library was obtained by the immunoSEQ multiplex PCR assay. TCRdb re-hosts the immuneACCESS table, in-frame sequences only. Its copies lack some clones; in the studies checked, an unresolved V gene accounts for under half of them, and the cause for the rest is not known. Here the sample has roughly 42,000 clones; about nine tenths occur a single time. 1.2% of the sample rests with the top ten. Per the germline V gene (reference sequence), LNHDA is the CDR1 and SQIVND is the CDR2. V is clipped by 3 bases and J by 6 bases, and the sequence between their germline boundaries is 12 bases long. CDR3 length: 14 amino acids, cysteine to phenylalanine. Only the CDR3 DNA is retained, 42 bases long and in frame from the first base.

Sequencing was performed on CD4+ T cells from peripheral blood mononuclear cells, taken in the second trimester of pregnancy. The clonotype originates from a female donor with multiple sclerosis, enrolled in a pregnancy study. The chain uses TRBV19 and TRBJ2-1, with a weak D call of TRBD1 (6 bases match). At the DNA level, the sequence is TGTGCCAGTAGTATCCAGGGGCTGGGCAATGAGCAGTTCTTC. Translated, it gives CASSIQGLGNEQFF.